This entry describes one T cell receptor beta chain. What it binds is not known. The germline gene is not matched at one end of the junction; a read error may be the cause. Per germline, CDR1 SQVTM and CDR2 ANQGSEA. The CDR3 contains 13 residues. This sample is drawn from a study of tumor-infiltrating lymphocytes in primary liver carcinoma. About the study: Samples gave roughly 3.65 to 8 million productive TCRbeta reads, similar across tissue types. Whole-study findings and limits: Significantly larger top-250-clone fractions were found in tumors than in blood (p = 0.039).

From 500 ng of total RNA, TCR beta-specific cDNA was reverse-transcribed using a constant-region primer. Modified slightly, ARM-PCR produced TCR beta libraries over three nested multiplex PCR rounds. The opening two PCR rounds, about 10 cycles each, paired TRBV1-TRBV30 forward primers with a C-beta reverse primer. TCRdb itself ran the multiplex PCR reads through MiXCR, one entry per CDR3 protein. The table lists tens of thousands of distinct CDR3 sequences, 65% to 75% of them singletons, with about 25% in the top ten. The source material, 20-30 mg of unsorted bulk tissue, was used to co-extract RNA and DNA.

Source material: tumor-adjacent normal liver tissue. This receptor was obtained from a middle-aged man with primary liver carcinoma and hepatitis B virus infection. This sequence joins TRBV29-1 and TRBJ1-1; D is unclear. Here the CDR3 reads CTVRGWNSTEAFF. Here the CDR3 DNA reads TGTACCGTCAGAGGGTGGAACTCCACTGAAGCTTTCTTT.